The subject of this entry is one TCR beta chain. What antigen it recognizes has not been identified. There are no base qualities to consult, and no much larger clone falls within one base. The data were obtained in a study of blood T cell repertoires in COVID-19 (dated by TCRdb to the early 2020s). At the level of the whole study: Samples from collaborators originated in the United States, Italy and Spain and spanned both the acute and convalescent phases of COVID-19. The material from the prospective study consisted of cDNA or gDNA derived from T cells, B-cell-depleted T cells, or PBMCs. Subjects who had been exposed to COVID-19, were actively infected with it, or had recovered from it provided the deeply sampled blood TCRbeta repertoires that made up the dataset. The repertoires were made available in a free public database intended to serve as a resource for research on the immune response to SARS-CoV-2. The samples were drawn from two sources: the first 160 participants of the ongoing ImmuneRACE study, and over 950 subjects contributed by 6 global collaborators. Sample metadata almost always included a de-identified subject ID, COVID-19 status, age in years and sex. Where available, HLA class I and class II types were obtained from metadata supplied by the sample provider rather than from assay-based typing. Paper-wide results and their limitations: The amount of clinical and demographic metadata varied by source and participant and was provided uncurated.

The CDR3, cysteine through phenylalanine, is 15 amino acids long. Only the CDR3 DNA is retained, 45 bases long and in frame from the first base. A second Seattle source provided samples from volunteer blood donors who had recovered from COVID-19. The collaborating institutions used their own protocols to collect whole blood in K2EDTA tubes. For TCRbeta analysis, collaborators shipped samples in one of three forms: frozen whole blood, isolated PBMCs, or DNA extracted from either of those sample types. The immunoSEQ Assay, a bias-controlled multiplex PCR, was used to amplify TCRbeta CDR3 regions from genomic DNA. As for how the authors treated the data: Within the assay, amplification of reference gene primers was used to estimate how many nucleated cells each sample contained. Sequence reads were collapsed and filtered to measure the absolute abundance of every unique TCRbeta CDR3 rearrangement. For each sample, productive Simpson clonality was calculated as the square root of Simpson's diversity index over productive rearrangements. Not all clones reach the TCRdb copy of this immuneACCESS table, which keeps in-frame sequences only. Checked studies attribute under half of the gap to unresolved V genes and leave the rest unexplained. The D gene and trimming were derived from the DNA, and the V and J assignments and clone size from that table. This sample comprises around 250,000 clones, about nine tenths of them detected only once. Roughly 1.6% of the sample is held by the ten biggest clonotypes.

This TCR was sampled from a woman aged 55-75 years who had recovered from COVID-19. In this chain, TRBV21-1 is recombined with TRBJ2-4; the D segment call TRBD2 is taken from the table without a DNA check. TRBV21-1 is a pseudogene. The specimen sequenced was peripheral blood. CDR3 reads: CASSKGSGKPNIQYF. The sequenced DNA is TGTGCCAGCAGCAAAGGGTCGGGGAAACCAAACATTCAGTACTTC.